Listed below are T cell receptor beta chains from one sample, sequenced in a study of T cells after posttransplantation cyclophosphamide. Produced via immunoSEQ multiplex PCR; TCRdb's table is partial and in-frame only. Of some 66,000 clones in the sample, roughly 93% are singletons; the top ten hold about 3%. Sequences were obtained from PBMCs. The receptors were gathered from a woman between 25 and 40 years old in good health and a related stem cell transplant donor. Both conserved end residues are part of each CDR3. Fields, in order: CDR3 length, V gene, clone size, J gene, D gene, CDR3 protein, CDR3 DNA. D genes are given only for firm matches. A clone size is listed for some rows: how often the clone was seen (once, few, many), or a class if it is expanded.

>14|TRBV9|-|TRBJ2-7|TRBD1
CASSPNSGGYEQYF
TGTGCCAGCAGCCCCAATTCAGGGGGCTACGAGCAGTACTTC
>15|TRBV5-1|-|TRBJ2-7|-
CASSLRRDSSYEQYF
TGCGCCAGCAGCCTACGGCGGGATAGCTCCTACGAGCAGTACTTC
>15|TRBV9|-|TRBJ2-7|TRBD1
CASSVAGTGSYEQYF
TGTGCCAGCAGCGTAGCGGGGACAGGTTCCTACGAGCAGTACTTC
>14|TRBV5-8|-|TRBJ1-1|TRBD1
CASSFYRGGTEAFF
TGTGCCAGCAGCTTCTACAGGGGGGGTACTGAAGCTTTCTTT
>15|TRBV5-1|once|TRBJ2-3|-
CASSSGVVGTDTQYF
TGCGCCAGCAGCTCTGGGGTGGTGGGCACAGATACGCAGTATTTT
>18|TRBV30|-|TRBJ1-1|-
CAWSVGSFYRQALGEAFF
TGTGCCTGGAGTGTTGGGAGTTTCTATAGGCAGGCTCTTGGTGAAGCTTTCTTT
>16|TRBV19|-|TRBJ2-7|TRBD1
CASSPGTAPITYEQYF
TGTGCCAGTAGTCCGGGGACAGCTCCTATTACCTACGAGCAGTACTTC
>16|TRBV6-1|-|TRBJ2-1|-
CASSEGRQVSYNEQFF
TGTGCCAGCAGTGAAGGTCGTCAGGTTTCCTACAATGAGCAGTTCTTC
>15|TRBV9|-|TRBJ2-3|TRBD1
CASSEGDRGTDTQYF
TGTGCCAGCAGCGAGGGGGACAGGGGCACAGATACGCAGTATTTT
>15|TRBV2|-|TRBJ2-4|TRBD2
CASSEARGGENIQYF
TGTGCCAGCAGTGAAGCGCGGGGGGGGGAAAACATTCAGTACTTC
>13|TRBV27|-|TRBJ1-1|-
CASRLTGDTEAFF
TGTGCCAGCAGACTCACAGGAGACACTGAAGCTTTCTTT
>15|TRBV7-9|-|TRBJ2-1|-
CASSLGTGRGGEQFF
TGTGCCAGCAGCTTAGGGACAGGGAGGGGCGGTGAGCAGTTCTTC
>13|TRBV27|-|TRBJ1-5|-
CASSPDHDQPQHF
TGTGCCAGCTCCCCAGACCATGATCAGCCCCAGCATTTT
>15|TRBV4-3|-|TRBJ1-2|TRBD1
CASSQLGTGLNGYTF
TGCGCCAGCAGCCAACTGGGGACAGGGCTGAATGGCTACACCTTC
>13|TRBV5-4|-|TRBJ1-2|-
CASSLEKVYGYTF
TGTGCCAGCAGCTTGGAAAAGGTCTATGGCTACACCTTC
>17|TRBV7-2|-|TRBJ2-7|TRBD2
CASSLSSGGAGSYEQYF
TGTGCCAGCAGCTTAAGTAGCGGGGGGGCCGGGTCCTACGAGCAGTACTTC
>17|TRBV4-2|-|TRBJ2-3|TRBD1
CASSQGGQGLIGDTQYF
TGTGCCAGCAGCCAAGGTGGACAGGGATTAATCGGAGATACGCAGTATTTT
>13|TRBV29-1|-|TRBJ2-3|-
CSVGPDPTDTQYF
TGCAGCGTTGGCCCGGATCCCACAGATACGCAGTATTTT
>15|TRBV2|-|TRBJ1-3|-
CASSLQVHSGNTIYF
TGTGCCAGCAGTCTACAGGTTCACTCTGGAAACACCATATATTTT
>17|TRBV13|-|TRBJ2-3|-
CASSSWVRGRSTDTQYF
TGTGCCAGCAGCTCCTGGGTGCGGGGGCGAAGCACAGATACGCAGTATTTT
>14|TRBV19|-|TRBJ1-5|TRBD1
CASSPTGGGQPQHF
TGTGCCAGTAGCCCAACAGGGGGCGGTCAGCCCCAGCATTTT
>15|TRBV5-5|-|TRBJ1-4|-
CASTLGAGSAEKLFF
TGTGCCAGCACCCTTGGCGCAGGGTCAGCGGAAAAACTGTTTTTT
>16|TRBV5-6|-|TRBJ1-1|-
CASSLGRAALNTEAFF
TGTGCCAGCAGCCTAGGACGGGCGGCCTTGAACACTGAAGCTTTCTTT
>14|TRBV5-1|-|TRBJ1-2|-
CASSLSATSYGYTF
TGCGCCAGCAGCTTGTCGGCAACCAGCTATGGCTACACCTTC
>15|TRBV2|-|TRBJ2-3|-
CASSSGRTSTDTQYF
TGTGCCAGCAGTAGCGGGCGCACTAGCACAGATACGCAGTATTTT
>13|TRBV5-1|once|TRBJ2-1|-
CASSLGSYNEQFF
TGCGCCAGCAGCTTGGGTTCGTACAATGAGCAGTTCTTC
>15|TRBV7-2|-|TRBJ2-3|TRBD2
CASSLRGARTDTQYF
TGTGCCAGCAGCTTGCGGGGGGCCCGCACAGATACGCAGTATTTT
>14|TRBV7-3|-|TRBJ2-1|-
CASSKAGQYNEQFF
TGTGCCAGCAGCAAAGCCGGGCAATACAATGAGCAGTTCTTC
>14|TRBV7-6|-|TRBJ1-1|-
CASTPAPGYTEAFF
TGTGCCAGCACCCCGGCCCCGGGGTACACTGAAGCTTTCTTT
>14|TRBV21-1|-|TRBJ1-4|-
CASSTPWDDEKLFF
TGTGCCAGCAGCACACCATGGGATGATGAAAAACTGTTTTTT
>17|TRBV19|-|TRBJ1-2|TRBD1
CASSGIQAGRGLHGYTF
TGTGCCAGTAGTGGGATTCAGGCCGGCAGGGGGCTGCATGGCTACACCTTC
>17|TRBV5-4|-|TRBJ2-7|-
CASSQGLQGFGTYEQYF
TGTGCCAGCAGCCAAGGTTTACAGGGTTTTGGAACCTACGAGCAGTACTTC
>15|TRBV19|-|TRBJ2-1|-
CASSKGRLQNNEQFF
TGTGCCAGTAGTAAGGGCCGGCTACAAAACAATGAGCAGTTCTTC
>12|TRBV15|-|TRBJ2-3|-
CATSREGDTQYF
TGTGCCACCAGCAGAGAGGGAGATACGCAGTATTTT
>13|TRBV11-2|-|TRBJ2-5|-
CASSLAGIETQYF
TGTGCCAGCAGCTTAGCGGGGATAGAGACCCAGTACTTC
>14|TRBV5-1|-|TRBJ1-2|TRBD1
CASSFTGGRDGYTF
TGCGCCAGCAGCTTCACAGGGGGAAGGGATGGCTACACCTTC
>16|TRBV6-4|-|TRBJ2-1|-
CASSESSGSGSNEQFF
TGTGCCAGCAGTGAATCGTCAGGTAGCGGATCCAATGAGCAGTTCTTC
>14|TRBV5-1|-|TRBJ2-7|TRBD1
CASKPGQGAHEQYF
TGCGCCAGCAAACCCGGACAGGGGGCCCACGAGCAGTACTTC
>15|TRBV10-1|-|TRBJ2-2|-
CASGLPGQGTGELFF
TGCGCCAGCGGACTTCCCGGGCAGGGGACCGGGGAGCTGTTTTTT
>13|TRBV28|-|TRBJ1-4|-
CAILRVGDEKLFF
TGTGCCATCCTCAGGGTGGGGGACGAAAAACTGTTTTTT
>15|TRBV13|-|TRBJ2-1|TRBD2
CASSFRTSSYNEQFF
TGTGCCAGCAGCTTCAGGACTAGCTCCTACAATGAGCAGTTCTTC
>15|TRBV27|-|TRBJ2-3|TRBD2
CASSSRGLAGGPWYF
TGTGCCAGCAGCTCTCGGGGACTAGCGGGGGGGCCATGGTATTTT
>14|TRBV19|-|TRBJ2-3|-
CASSPPGAPDTQYF
TGTGCCAGTAGCCCTCCGGGGGCACCAGATACGCAGTATTTT
>14|TRBV4-3|-|TRBJ2-4|-
CASSQATEGGIQYF
TGCGCCAGCAGCCAAGCCACGGAGGGGGGAATTCAGTACTTC